One sample yielded the 16 T cell receptor beta chains listed below, sequenced in a study of shared clonotypes between healthy human individuals. Clones were sequenced by immunoSEQ multiplex PCR, and TCRdb holds only the in-frame ones, with some missing. The sample lists roughly 2,300,000 clones, 92% occurring once. What was sequenced was naive CD4+ T cells from PBMCs. Subset noted: CD45RA+ positively selected. The source of these receptors is a man between 18 and 29 years old in good health. Some clones in this sample may be carry-over from other donors' samples.

The V gene is TRBV19, the J gene TRBJ1-4, with D uncertain. The CDR3 is 17 amino acids. Trimming removed 5 bases at V and 0 bases at J, with 16 bases between. Germline loops: CDR1 LNHDA, CDR2 SQIVND (reference sequence). As DNA, the CDR3 is TGTGCCAGTAGTCGCTCTCTCTCCCCTGCAACTAATGAAAAACTGTTTTTT. Its translation is CASSRSLSPATNEKLFF.

This clone was seen once. The chain couples TRBV6-6 to TRBJ1-2; tentatively, D is TRBD1 (5 bases). The CDR3 covers 13 residues. The V end lost 7 bases, the J end lost 6 bases, and 15 bases lay between the germline ends. Germline V gene sequence: CDR1 MNHNY, CDR2 SVGAGI (reference sequence). DNA for the CDR3: TGTGCCAGCATCCCATTCCGGGGCCATGGCTACACCTTC. Translation: CASIPFRGHGYTF.

V usage is TRBV28 and J usage is TRBJ1-2; the match to TRBD1 covers 10 bases. The CDR3 totals 16 residues. V lost 9 bases and J lost 2; bases outside the gene matches: 12. Germline CDR1 is MDHEN and CDR2 is SYDVKM. DNA for the CDR3: TGTGCCAGTTTCCGGGACAGGGGCCCTCAGAACTATGGCTACACCTTC. It yields the protein CASFRDRGPQNYGYTF.

The chain is built from TRBV4-1 and TRBJ2-3, with 11 bases matching TRBD2. V trimming: 0 bases; J trimming: 1 base; junction bases outside the gene matches: 3. The germline V gene encodes CDR1 MGHRA and CDR2 YSYEKL. This CDR3 comprises 17 residues. Here the CDR3 reads CASSQETSGNRTDTQYF. The DNA for the CDR3 is TGCGCCAGCAGCCAAGAGACTAGCGGGAACCGCACAGATACGCAGTATTTT.

CDR3 in amino acids: CASSLGLAGERDTQYF. CDR3 coding DNA: TGCGCCAGCAGCTTGGGCCTAGCGGGAGAACGTGATACGCAGTATTTT. The V and J genes are TRBV5-1 and TRBJ2-3; 10 bases line up with TRBD2. This CDR3 contains 16 residues. CDR1 SGHRS and CDR2 YFSETQ come from the germline V gene. V was clipped by 0 bases and J by 6 bases; unmatched bases: 7.

CDR3 bases: TGCGCCAGCAGCACCCTAGGGGAGTTAAATGAGCAGTTCTTC. Protein: CASSTLGELNEQFF. The V and J genes are TRBV5-1 and TRBJ2-1; perhaps D is TRBD1 or TRBD2 (5 bases each). The germline V gene encodes CDR1 SGHRS and CDR2 YFSETQ. The CDR3 is 14 amino acids. V was pared by 4 bases and J by 7 bases, with 15 bases between.

To note about this clone: Other DNA sequences within the sample encode an identical CDR3. This chain links TRBV5-1 with TRBJ1-2; tentative D call: TRBD1 (6 bases). The CDR3 has 12 residues. Germline V gene sequence: CDR1 SGHRS, CDR2 YFSETQ. V lost 1 base to trimming and J lost 8 bases, with 9 bases between them. The CDR3 here is CASSLNRDGYTF. CDR3 in DNA: TGCGCCAGCAGCTTGAACAGGGACGGCTACACCTTC.

This chain joins TRBV7-8 and TRBJ2-1; 9 nucleotides align to TRBD2. Per germline, CDR1 SGHVS and CDR2 FQNEAQ. With V trimmed by 1 base and J by 7 bases, 5 bases remained unmatched. This CDR3 region has 15 residues. As DNA, the CDR3 is TGTGCCAGCAGCTTAGAGCTAGCGGGAAAGAATGAGCAGTTCTTC. It codes for CASSLELAGKNEQFF.

The rearrangement uses TRBV19 and TRBJ1-2; 7 nucleotides agree with TRBD1. The V gene end was trimmed by 3 bases and the J gene end by 5 bases; junction bases not matched to a gene: 9. Germline loops: CDR1 LNHDA, CDR2 SQIVND (reference sequence). CDR3 length: 15 residues. The CDR3 spells CASSIYGTAEYGYTF. The DNA of the CDR3 is TGTGCCAGTAGTATTTACGGGACAGCGGAGTATGGCTACACCTTC.

The rearrangement joins TRBV7-2 to TRBJ2-7, with D perhaps being TRBD1 or TRBD2 (5 bases each). CDR1 and CDR2 from the germline V gene are SGHTA and FQGNSA. V lost 6 bases, J lost 0 bases, and 18 bases lay in between. The CDR3 length is 16 residues. The CDR3: CASSGWGTASSYEQYF. The CDR3, as DNA: TGTGCCAGCAGTGGCTGGGGGACCGCCAGCTCCTACGAGCAGTACTTC.

The rearrangement joins TRBV28 to TRBJ2-5; D is possibly TRBD2 (6 bases). This CDR3 has 16 residues. CDR1 is MDHEN and CDR2 is SYDVKM in the germline V gene. V was trimmed by 6 bases and J by 3 bases, leaving 20 bases between them. CDR3 DNA: TGTGCCAGCAGACGCCCCGGCGGAGGGGCAGAAGAGACCCAGTACTTC. It is translated as CASRRPGGGAEETQYF.

In regard to this clone: Other DNA variants within this sample encode the same CDR3. This chain links TRBV9 with TRBJ2-7, with TRBD1 identical over 7 bases. Per the germline V gene, CDR1 is SGDLS and CDR2 is YYNGEE. This CDR3 region has 13 residues. The V segment lost 0 bases and the J segment 6 bases; nucleotides outside the gene matches: 3. CDR3 coding DNA: TGTGCCAGCAGCGTAGTGTCAGGGGGCGAGCAGTACTTC. Translated, it gives CASSVVSGGEQYF. Full variable domain (rest looked up from reference TRBV9 and TRBJ2-7): DSGVTQTPKHLITATGQRVTLRCSPRSGDLSVYWYQQSLDQGLQFLIQYYNGEERAKGNILERFSAQQFPDLHSELNLSSLELGDSALYFCASSVVSGGEQYFGPGTRLTVT.

This clone showed up just once. The J gene is TRBJ1-2, the V gene TRBV6-1; 10 bases align to TRBD1. This CDR3 has 11 amino acids. Germline lookup yields CDR1 MNHNS and CDR2 SASEGT. The CDR3 DNA reads TGTGTGACAGGGGGCGACTATGGCTACACCTTC. Encoded protein: CVTGGDYGYTF.

This rearrangement joins TRBV5-1 to TRBJ2-3; perhaps TRBD1 as D (6 bases). V was trimmed by 1 base and J by 0 bases, leaving 15 bases between them. Germline V gene sequence: CDR1 SGHRS, CDR2 YFSETQ. The CDR3 covers 17 residues. The CDR3 loop is CASSLTQGSTSTDTQYF. As DNA, the CDR3 is TGCGCCAGCAGCTTGACCCAGGGGTCCACTAGCACAGATACGCAGTATTTT.

The count of this clone is one. V is TRBV11-2 and J is TRBJ2-5; possible D gene TRBD2, 5 bases. The germline V and J ends were trimmed by 5 bases and 7 bases, with 14 bases remaining between them. The CDR3 has 13 residues. Germline assignment: CDR1 SGHAT and CDR2 FQNNGV. CDR3: CASSLGLVATQYF. Written as DNA, the CDR3 is TGTGCCAGCAGCCTCGGACTTGTTGCGACCCAGTACTTC. The full variable domain, with the rest looked up from reference TRBV11-2 and TRBJ2-5, is EAGVAQSPRYKIIEKRQSVAFWCNPISGHATLYWYQQILGQGPKLLIQFQNNGVVDDSQLPKDRFSAERLKGVDSTLKIQPAKLEDSAVYLCASSLGLVATQYFGPGTRLLVL.

The chain joins TRBV11-2 to TRBJ2-2; D call uncertain. This CDR3 is 13 amino acids long. V lost 1 base, J lost 7 bases, and 7 bases lay in between. Germline V gives CDR1 SGHAT, CDR2 FQNNGV. Written as DNA, the CDR3 is TGTGCCAGCAGCTTAGCTCGGAGCGGGGAGCTGTTTTTT. Translation: CASSLARSGELFF.